These 16 T cell receptor beta chains originate from one sample sequenced in a study of radiation and T cells in renal cell carcinoma (dated by TCRdb to between 2020 and 2021). Library creation used the immunoSEQ multiplex PCR assay. Entries here come from immuneACCESS through TCRdb and include only in-frame sequences with V and J called. Some clones fail to appear in such tables; in the studies checked, an unresolved V gene covers under half of the shortfall, and the cause of the remainder is unknown. For this sample the table gives 150,000 to 160,000 clones, of which roughly 87% were detected only once. The ten largest clonotypes hold 10% to 15% of the sample. In light of the paper, this sample's time point label describes: blood 2 weeks post-SBRT. The treatment or condition label on this specimen signifies: 15 Gy SBRT to primary tumor, nephrectomy 4 weeks later. The sequencing used blood, collected from a patient whose treatment included radiotherapy and nephrectomy. These receptors came from a woman between 45 and 60 years old with renal cell carcinoma.

The chain recombines TRBV5-4 with TRBJ1-1; D is perhaps TRBD1 (6 bases). CDR1 and CDR2 (germline): SGHNT, YYREEE (reference sequence). This CDR3 spans 13 amino acids. V dropped 6 bases and J dropped 5 bases, with 14 bases sitting between them. The CDR3 reads CASNSGVRTEAFF. As DNA, the CDR3 is TGTGCCAGCAACTCAGGGGTTCGAACTGAAGCTTTCTTT.

V usage is TRBV11-2 and J usage is TRBJ1-3; 7 bases agree with TRBD1. The CDR3 extends over 14 amino acids. Germline V CDR1 and CDR2: SGHAT, FQNNGV. V was pared by 3 bases and J by 2 bases, with 1 base of the junction left unmatched. CDR3 in DNA: TGTGCCAGCAGCTTGGACAGGACTGGAAACACCATATATTTT. Translation: CASSLDRTGNTIYF.

CDR3 DNA sequence: TGTGCCAGCAGCCAGGGACAGGGTAACCACGAGCAGTACTTC. It yields the protein CASSQGQGNHEQYF. V gene TRBV7-6 combines with J gene TRBJ2-7; TRBD1 matches 9 bases. This CDR3 region has 14 residues. V was pared by 5 bases and J by 5 bases, with 7 bases of the junction left unmatched. From germline, CDR1 is SGHVS and CDR2 FNYEAQ.

The count of this clone is one. The chain couples TRBV7-9 to TRBJ1-4; TRBD1 is a possible D gene (5 bases). The CDR3 runs to 14 residues. Trimming pared 7 bases from V and 3 bases from J, leaving 12 bases between. Looked up from germline, CDR1 is SEHNR and CDR2 is FQNEAQ (reference sequence). CDR3 coding DNA: TGTGCCAGCAACCCGGGACCCCCTAATGAAAAACTGTTTTTT. It yields the protein CASNPGPPNEKLFF.

The chain recombines TRBV7-3 with TRBJ1-1, with D unresolved. The CDR3 is 12 amino acids. Between the trimmed V and J ends, which lost 7 bases and 7 bases, there was a span of 13 bases. Germline lookup yields CDR1 SGHTA and CDR2 FQGTGA. The CDR3 DNA reads TGTGCCAGCACCCGCCCCGGCGGTGAAGCTTTCTTT. It specifies CASTRPGGEAFF.

To note about this clone: This may arise from a read error, as a much more abundant clone is one base away. This sequence joins TRBV7-2 and TRBJ2-7, with unresolved D. Germline lookup yields CDR1 SGHTA and CDR2 FQGNSA. Deletions cut 1 base from V and 4 bases from J, with 5 bases between. This CDR3 is built from 12 residues. The CDR3 spells CASSLERYEQYF. The CDR3 region has the DNA TGTGCCAGCAGCTTAGAACGGTACGAGCAGTACTTC.

The chain is built from TRBV2 and TRBJ2-1; the D is unclear. This CDR3 comprises 13 residues. Germline CDR1 is SNHLY and CDR2 is FYNNEI. The V and J ends lost 8 bases and 5 bases respectively, with 13 bases between them. The CDR3 coding sequence is TGTGCCAGCGTGTGGGCACAGAACAATGAGCAGTTCTTC. Its translation: CASVWAQNNEQFF.

The rearrangement links TRBV6-5 to TRBJ2-1, with 11 positions matching TRBD2. In germline, CDR1 is MNHEY, CDR2 SVGAGI. V dropped 5 bases and J dropped 7; count of bases not matched to a gene: 4. The length of the CDR3 is 14 residues. This CDR3 reads CASSAGLAVNEQFF. The CDR3 nucleotides read TGTGCCAGCAGTGCGGGACTAGCGGTAAATGAGCAGTTCTTC.

The rearrangement joins TRBV5-1 to TRBJ2-3, with D perhaps matching TRBD2 (7 bases). The CDR3 loop spans 16 amino acids. Germline V CDR1 and CDR2: SGHRS, YFSETQ. Trimming pared 0 bases from V and 5 bases from J, leaving 16 bases between. Here the CDR3 reads CASSLVVGGAVDTQYF. The CDR3 DNA follows: TGCGCCAGCAGCTTGGTCGTTGGGGGGGCCGTAGATACGCAGTATTTT.

J is TRBJ2-5 and V is TRBV29-1; D is undetermined. V lost 8 bases, J lost 2 bases, and 9 bases lay in between. Per the germline V gene, CDR1 is SQVTM and CDR2 is ANQGSEA. The CDR3 contains 11 residues. The CDR3: CSLGVQETQYF. DNA of the CDR3: TGCAGCCTTGGAGTACAAGAGACCCAGTACTTC.

The V call is TRBV2, the J call TRBJ1-2, with TRBD1 matching 9 bases. Trimming removed 6 bases from V and 7 bases from J; junction bases left unmatched: 18. The germline CDR1 and CDR2 sequences are SNHLY and FYNNEI. CDR3 size: 17 residues. The CDR3 spells CASSLLTDRGNTGGYTF. The CDR3 DNA is TGTGCCAGCAGCCTCTTAACCGACAGGGGGAATACCGGTGGCTACACCTTC.

A remark on this clone: Additional DNA sequences in this sample encode the identical CDR3. This sequence joins TRBV9 and TRBJ2-7; 7 bases align to TRBD1. The CDR3 has 13 amino acids. Trimming at V came to 3 bases and at J to 2 bases, leaving 2 bases not matched to a gene. The germline V gene encodes CDR1 SGDLS and CDR2 YYNGEE. CDR3 sequence: CASSAQGAYEQYF. For the CDR3, the DNA is TGTGCCAGCAGCGCCCAGGGGGCCTACGAGCAGTACTTC.

The rearrangement links TRBV29-1 to TRBJ2-2; 8 bases align to TRBD2. Germline assignment: CDR1 SQVTM and CDR2 ANQGSEA. The CDR3 is 14 residues long. The ends lost 5 bases at V and 2 bases at J; junction bases unmatched: 4. CDR3 coding DNA: TGCAGCGTTCGAGCGGGGGTTAACACCGGGGAGCTGTTTTTT. This encodes CSVRAGVNTGELFF.

The V gene is TRBV11-3, the J gene TRBJ1-3; weak D call: TRBD1 (6 bases). This CDR3 is 14 amino acids long. Germline V gives CDR1 SGHNT, CDR2 YENEEA. V was clipped by 5 bases and J by 0 bases, with 8 bases between them. In nucleotides, the CDR3 is TGTGCCAGCAGCACAGGGATCTCTGGAAACACCATATATTTT. Translating it yields CASSTGISGNTIYF.

V is TRBV18 and J is TRBJ1-1, with D perhaps matching TRBD1 (6 bases). CDR3 size: 15 residues. V dropped 3 bases and J dropped 1 base, with 12 bases sitting between them. Germline CDR1 and CDR2: KGHSH and LQKENI. The CDR3 sequence: CASSPSNRANTEAFF. CDR3 nucleotide sequence: TGTGCCAGCTCACCTAGTAACAGGGCGAACACTGAAGCTTTCTTT.

The chain links TRBV18 to TRBJ1-4, with TRBD1 as a possible D gene (5 bases). The CDR3 totals 14 residues. Germline V lookup: CDR1 KGHSH, CDR2 LQKENI. Trimming removed 0 bases at V and 8 bases at J, with 10 bases between. The chain's CDR3 is CASSPPGQEEKLFF. The CDR3 DNA sequence: TGTGCCAGCTCACCACCGGGGCAGGAGGAAAAACTGTTTTTT.